This T cell receptor beta chain is drawn from a study of T-cell reconstitution after alpha-beta-depleted transplantation in children. This clonotype was seen repeatedly, ten times or more. Molecular barcoding with unique molecular identifiers was used for the TCRbeta library. TCRdb redid the calling of the PCR reads with MiXCR, one entry per CDR3 protein. The data show approximately 200,000 distinct CDR3 sequences, with about 14% seen just once and around 14% held by the top ten. This CDR3 has 13 amino acids. CDR1 is MNHEY and CDR2 is SMNVEV in the germline V gene (reference sequence). Deletions cut 8 bases from V and 3 bases from J, with 12 bases between.

The sequences come from PBMCs from the stem cell graft donor, collected from the stem cell graft. V usage is TRBV27 and J usage is TRBJ2-3; D remains unclear. This TCR was recovered from a human donor who donated a stem cell graft to a child with acute lymphoblastic leukemia. The CDR3: CASAHGGTDTQYF. CDR3 DNA sequence: TGTGCCAGCGCCCACGGTGGTACAGATACGCAGTATTTT.